This paragraph covers one T cell receptor (beta chain) sequence. CDR1 and CDR2 (germline): LNHDA, SQIVND (reference sequence). The V end lost 4 bases, the J end lost 9 bases, and 16 bases lay between the germline ends. The CDR3 is 14 amino acids. The data derive from a study of tumor-infiltrating lymphocytes in localized non-small cell lung cancer. Using immunoSEQ multiplex PCR, the repertoire was profiled, and TCRdb retains in-frame clones only, with some absent. The sample has more than 15,000 clones, around 63% seen once. The TCR sequence derives from a human donor with non-small cell lung cancer. The chain employs TRBV19 and TRBJ2-1; D gene uncertain. Sequencing was done on a sample of lung tumor tissue. For the CDR3, the DNA is TGTGCCAGTAGTAGGGCGGTTTTGGGTGGTGAGCAGTTCTTC. Amino acids: CASSRAVLGGEQFF.